The 27 T cell receptor beta chains in this list originate from one sample, sequenced in a study of T cells after yellow fever vaccination. TCRdb passed the 5' RACE reads through MiXCR, listing each CDR3 protein once. The sample holds 200,000 to 300,000 distinct CDR3 sequences, over 10% seen once. The source was CD4+ T cells sorted from PBMCs, collected 45 days after the yellow fever booster vaccination. These receptors were taken from a man between 25 and 39 years old who received the YFV17D yellow fever vaccine.

This clonotype was seen a handful of times. J is TRBJ2-6 and V is TRBV5-1, with D maybe TRBD1 (5 bases). Germline CDR1 is SGHRS and CDR2 is YFSETQ. This CDR3 is built from 18 residues. Deletions cut 0 bases from V and 0 bases from J, with 13 bases between. CDR3 loop: CASSLEGRAPSGANVLTF. The DNA for the CDR3 is TGCGCCAGCAGCTTGGAGGGCAGGGCTCCCTCTGGGGCCAACGTCCTGACTTTC.

This chain joins TRBV7-2 and TRBJ2-5; D possibly uses TRBD1 or TRBD2 (7 bases each). CDR3 length: 16 residues. The germline V gene encodes CDR1 SGHTA and CDR2 FQGNSA. Trimming stripped 1 base from V and 6 bases from J, with 18 bases between. The CDR3 protein is CASSLGGSGGAKTQYF. The DNA of the CDR3 is TGTGCCAGCAGCTTAGGGGGGTCAGGGGGGGCCAAGACCCAGTACTTC.

The chain carries TRBV7-9 and TRBJ2-3; TRBD1 or TRBD2 may be the D gene (6 bases each). CDR3 length: 16 residues. Germline-derived CDR1 and CDR2 are SEHNR and FQNEAQ (reference sequence). Trimming left V 5 bases short and J 4 bases short, with 19 bases between. The chain's CDR3 is CASSPGGTYRADTQYF. In DNA, the CDR3 is TGTGCCAGCAGCCCCGGAGGGACTTACAGGGCAGATACGCAGTATTTT.

The chain employs TRBV7-2 and TRBJ2-7, with no clear D. V dropped 4 bases and J dropped 7 bases, with 11 bases sitting between them. Germline CDR1 is SGHTA and CDR2 is FQGNSA. The CDR3 runs to 12 residues. DNA of the CDR3: TGTGCCAGCAGCTCCCCTTCTTTGGAGCAGTACTTC. Translated, it gives CASSSPSLEQYF.

This clonotype was counted ten times or more. The chain recombines TRBV5-1 with TRBJ2-1, with D possibly matching TRBD2 (5 bases). Trimming took off 2 bases at V and 0 bases at J, with 6 bases between the two ends. The CDR3 sequence is 14 residues long. Germline V gives CDR1 SGHRS, CDR2 YFSETQ. The DNA of the CDR3 is TGCGCCAGCAGCTTTGGGAGCTCCTACAATGAGCAGTTCTTC. Protein sequence: CASSFGSSYNEQFF.

This clonotype was counted at least ten times. J is TRBJ1-1 and V is TRBV5-1; 7 bases match TRBD1. V lost 0 bases, J lost 2 bases, and 1 base stayed unmatched. The CDR3 contains 14 residues. Germline CDR1 SGHRS, CDR2 YFSETQ. The CDR3 bases are TGCGCCAGCAGCTTGGGGACAGGTAACACTGAAGCTTTCTTT. Translation: CASSLGTGNTEAFF. The full variable domain, in which reference TRBV5-1 and TRBJ1-1 provide the parts outside the CDR3, is KAGVTQTPRYLIKTRGQQVTLSCSPISGHRSVSWYQQTPGQGLQFLFEYFSETQRNKGNFPGRFSGRQFSNSRSEMNVSTLELGDSALYLCASSLGTGNTEAFFGQGTRLTVV.

This clonotype was counted between two and nine times. The chain is built from TRBV7-9 and TRBJ2-1, with D possibly called TRBD1 or TRBD2 (5 bases each). Looked up from germline, CDR1 is SEHNR and CDR2 is FQNEAQ (reference sequence). The CDR3 has 16 residues. The germline V and J ends were trimmed by 5 bases and 5 bases, with 19 bases remaining between them. CDR3 in DNA: TGTGCCAGCAGCCCCCGGTGGGGGACGGTCGACAATGAGCAGTTCTTC. Its translation is CASSPRWGTVDNEQFF.

In its sample, this clonotype was seen a few times. The V gene is TRBV5-1, the J gene TRBJ1-1; D unclear. Germline V lookup: CDR1 SGHRS, CDR2 YFSETQ. The CDR3 runs 15 residues. V lost 4 bases and J lost 3, with 16 bases in between. This CDR3 reads CASSPFGGPYTEAFF. DNA of the CDR3: TGCGCCAGCAGCCCCTTCGGAGGACCGTACACTGAAGCTTTCTTT.

The sample holds a few counts of this clonotype. V usage is TRBV29-1 and J usage is TRBJ1-3, with 7 bases lining up with TRBD1. This CDR3 has 13 residues. Germline lookup yields CDR1 SQVTM and CDR2 ANQGSEA. The V gene end was trimmed by 4 bases and the J gene end by 0 bases; junction bases not matched to a gene: 0. CDR3 loop: CSVGDSSGNTIYF. The CDR3, as DNA: TGCAGCGTTGGGGACAGCTCTGGAAACACCATATATTTT.

This rearrangement joins TRBV20-1 to TRBJ2-7; perhaps TRBD1 as D (6 bases). There are 14 residues in the CDR3. V was clipped by 2 bases and J by 2 bases, with 13 bases between them. The germline V gene encodes CDR1 DFQATT and CDR2 SNEGSKA (reference sequence). CDR3 DNA: TGCAGTGCTAGAACGGGACAAGGACCCTACGAGCAGTACTTC. Its translation is CSARTGQGPYEQYF.

This clonotype came up many times. The V and J genes are TRBV6-5 and TRBJ2-1; D is possibly TRBD1 (5 bases). The CDR3 is 15 residues long. Looked up from germline, CDR1 is MNHEY and CDR2 is SVGAGI. V lost 5 bases, J lost 7 bases, and 18 bases lay in between. For the CDR3, the DNA is TGTGCCAGCAGTCCCACCTCCTCAGGGAAAAATGAGCAGTTCTTC. Amino acid sequence: CASSPTSSGKNEQFF.

The V call is TRBV5-1, the J call TRBJ2-2; 10 bases agree with TRBD2. V trimming: 0 bases; J trimming: 4 bases; junction bases outside the gene matches: 3. The germline V gene encodes CDR1 SGHRS and CDR2 YFSETQ. The CDR3 totals 16 residues. The CDR3 loop reads CASSLGLAGLTGELFF. CDR3 sequence (DNA): TGCGCCAGCAGCTTGGGACTAGCGGGCCTCACCGGGGAGCTGTTTTTT.

This clonotype occurred a few times. V and J are TRBV7-2 and TRBJ1-3; D is unclear. CDR1 and CDR2 from the germline V gene are SGHTA and FQGNSA. This CDR3 comprises 16 residues. The V end was cut by 2 bases, the J end by 2 bases, with 13 bases between. The CDR3 DNA reads TGTGCCAGCAGCTTACTGTCTATCAGCCCTGGAAACACCATATATTTT. Translation gives CASSLLSISPGNTIYF.

V and J are TRBV5-1 and TRBJ2-1, with 9 bases that match TRBD2. V gave up 0 bases and J gave up 5 bases; unmatched junction bases: 6. The CDR3 length is 16 residues. Germline-derived CDR1 and CDR2 are SGHRS and YFSETQ. The CDR3 protein is CASSLAVREGNNEQFF. The DNA of the CDR3 is TGCGCCAGCAGCTTGGCCGTGCGGGAGGGGAACAATGAGCAGTTCTTC.

As DNA, the CDR3 is TGCAGTGCTAGAGATGGGGGAGGTGGTGGAAACACCATATATTTT. It yields the protein CSARDGGGGGNTIYF. V and J are TRBV20-1 and TRBJ1-3; a possible D gene is TRBD1 (5 bases). Trimming removed 0 bases from V and 3 bases from J, with 12 bases in between. This CDR3 region has 15 residues. The germline gives CDR1 DFQATT, CDR2 SNEGSKA (reference sequence).

The chain has TRBV12-3 or TRBV12-4 and TRBJ2-3; D is perhaps TRBD1 or TRBD2 (6 bases each). This CDR3 spans 14 amino acids. V lost 7 bases to trimming and J lost 2 bases, with 13 bases between them. The CDR3 spells CASTLGGNTDTQYF. The CDR3 DNA reads as TGTGCCAGCACCCTAGGGGGGAACACAGATACGCAGTATTTT.

The table lists this clonotype with a few counts. The chain carries TRBV7-9 and TRBJ2-2; the D gene is possibly TRBD1 (6 bases). The germline gives CDR1 SEHNR, CDR2 FQNEAQ (reference sequence). Trimming removed 3 bases from V and 3 bases from J, with 8 bases in between. The CDR3 consists of 14 residues. Here the CDR3 reads CASSFRGYTGELFF. The CDR3 DNA is TGTGCCAGCAGCTTTAGGGGGTACACCGGGGAGCTGTTTTTT.

The chain joins TRBV20-1 to TRBJ1-5, with TRBD1 matching over 9 bases. The junction had 9 bases not matched to a gene; V was cut back by 5 bases and J by 7 bases. CDR1 DFQATT and CDR2 SNEGSKA come from the germline V gene (reference sequence). The CDR3 sequence is 14 residues long. In nucleotides, the CDR3 is TGCAGTGCTCCGACAGGGGGTTTAAGCCAGCCCCAGCATTTT. Its translation: CSAPTGGLSQPQHF.

The chain combines TRBV19 with TRBJ2-1; weak D call: TRBD1 (5 bases). Trimming removed 7 bases from V and 4 bases from J, with 11 bases in between. This CDR3 spans 13 amino acids. The germline V gene has CDR1 LNHDA and CDR2 SQIVND (reference sequence). The CDR3 DNA reads as TGTGCCAGTAATACAGACAGTTACAATGAGCAGTTCTTC. Protein product: CASNTDSYNEQFF.

The CDR3 region is CASSLGTGANNEQFF. CDR3 bases: TGTGCCAGCAGCTTAGGGACAGGGGCGAACAATGAGCAGTTCTTC. The rearrangement joins TRBV7-9 to TRBJ2-1; 9 bases are a match to TRBD1. The germline CDR1 and CDR2 sequences are SEHNR and FQNEAQ (reference sequence). Losses at the gene ends were 1 base for V and 5 bases for J; bases not matched to a gene: 3. This CDR3 has 15 residues.

The rearrangement links TRBV20-1 to TRBJ2-1; D perhaps matches TRBD2 (6 bases). CDR1 is DFQATT and CDR2 is SNEGSKA in the germline V gene (reference sequence). V was trimmed by 2 bases and J by 7 bases, leaving 12 bases between them. The CDR3 runs to 13 residues. The CDR3 here is CSARIGGKNEQFF. The CDR3 nucleotides read TGCAGTGCTAGAATTGGGGGGAAGAATGAGCAGTTCTTC.

The sample holds many counts of this clonotype. The chain couples TRBV6-2 or TRBV6-3 to TRBJ2-1; 7 nucleotides align to TRBD2. Looked up from germline, CDR1 is MNHEY and CDR2 is SVGEGT. This CDR3 spans 14 amino acids. V shed 4 bases, J shed 5 bases, and the junction held 5 bases outside the gene matches. The DNA for the CDR3 is TGTGCCAGCAGTTTCAGAGCGGGAAACAATGAGCAGTTCTTC. Translating it yields CASSFRAGNNEQFF.

This clonotype was recorded many times. The rearrangement links TRBV12-3 or TRBV12-4 to TRBJ2-7, with a possible D match to TRBD2 (5 bases). The V end was cut by 3 bases, the J end by 3 bases, with 9 bases between. The CDR3 contains 13 residues. The CDR3 spells CASSFGEIYEQYF. DNA for the CDR3: TGTGCCAGCAGTTTTGGGGAGATCTACGAGCAGTACTTC.

The table lists this clonotype with a few counts. V gene TRBV10-3 combines with J gene TRBJ2-1; D unresolved. With 4 bases removed from V and 10 bases from J, the gap between germline ends came to 17 bases. Germline V gene sequence: CDR1 ENHRY, CDR2 SYGVKD. CDR3 size: 14 residues. The CDR3 DNA reads TGTGCCATCAGTGTGGGTGGGTATGACGCCGAGCAGTTCTTC. Translation: CAISVGGYDAEQFF.

This clonotype was seen more than once but under ten times. This rearrangement joins TRBV20-1 to TRBJ1-5; a weak D match, TRBD1 (5 bases). Between the trimmed V and J ends, which lost 0 bases and 4 bases, there was a span of 7 bases. The CDR3 runs to 13 residues. Germline values: CDR1 DFQATT, CDR2 SNEGSKA (reference sequence). The CDR3 DNA follows: TGCAGTGCTAGAGAGCCAGGGAATCAGCCCCAGCATTTT. Amino acids: CSAREPGNQPQHF.

This clonotype was counted a few times. The chain couples TRBV7-2 to TRBJ2-1; possibly TRBD2 for D (5 bases). The CDR3 length is 15 residues. With 6 bases removed from V and 6 bases from J, the gap between germline ends came to 18 bases. Germline loops: CDR1 SGHTA, CDR2 FQGNSA. Written as DNA, the CDR3 is TGTGCCAGCAGAGCGCCCCCGGGGTCATCCAATGAGCAGTTCTTC. Protein: CASRAPPGSSNEQFF.

Comments on this clonotype: A much larger clone sits a single nucleotide away, making a read error possible. The V call is TRBV28, the J call TRBJ2-2; TRBD1 might be the D (6 bases). This CDR3 is built from 15 residues. V was cut by 7 bases and J by 4 bases, with 16 bases left in between. Germline V gene data show CDR1 as MDHEN and CDR2 as SYDVKM. The CDR3 protein is CASNGTRLVTGELFF. CDR3 DNA sequence: TGTGCCAGCAACGGGACACGCCTTGTCACCGGGGAGCTGTTTTTT.